Each of the 18 T cell receptor beta chains below was sequenced from the same sample in a study of T cell responses to AZD1222 COVID-19 vaccine. The repertoire was sequenced with immunoSEQ multiplex PCR; TCRdb's copy has only in-frame clones and lacks some. In the table there are about 110,000 clones, 92% of which are singletons. The source was peripheral blood, collected 28 days after the second AZD1222 dose. The source is an adult who received the AZD1222 COVID-19 vaccine.

The chain has TRBV10-2 and TRBJ1-2, with 10 bases fitting TRBD1. Looked up from germline, CDR1 is WSHSY and CDR2 is SAAADI. V was clipped by 5 bases and J by 4 bases; unmatched bases: 7. The CDR3 contains 15 residues. CDR3 in amino acids: CASSNWTGGFYGYTF. CDR3 sequence (DNA): TGCGCCAGCAGTAACTGGACAGGGGGATTCTATGGCTACACCTTC.

V gene TRBV3-1 (or the pseudogene TRBV3-2) combines with J gene TRBJ1-1; D is perhaps TRBD1 (6 bases). Looked up from germline, CDR1 is LGHDT and CDR2 is YNNKEL (reference sequence). The length of the CDR3 is 14 residues. Trimming shortened V by 7 bases and J by 5 bases, and 17 bases separated the two germline ends. The CDR3 loop is CASTSNRVGTEAFF. The DNA of the CDR3 is TGTGCCAGCACCTCGAACAGGGTTGGGACTGAAGCTTTCTTT.

This clone appeared a single time. The J gene is TRBJ1-1, the V gene TRBV7-3; D is ambiguous. V lost 0 bases to trimming and J lost 4 bases, with 9 bases between them. This CDR3 spans 14 amino acids. CDR1 and CDR2 from the germline V gene are SGHTA and FQGTGA. CDR3 amino acids: CASSLTMAGTEAFF. The CDR3 bases are TGTGCCAGCAGCTTAACGATGGCCGGCACTGAAGCTTTCTTT.

The genes are TRBV3-1 (or the pseudogene TRBV3-2) and TRBJ1-5; D not resolved. The CDR3 has 15 residues. Trimming cost V 1 base and J 4 bases, with 11 bases left between them. Germline V gene lookup returns CDR1 LGHDT and CDR2 YNNKEL (reference sequence). CDR3 amino acids: CASSQGFESNQPQHF. In DNA form, the CDR3 reads TGTGCCAGCAGCCAAGGGTTCGAGTCAAATCAGCCCCAGCATTTT.

This sequence joins TRBV3-1 (or the pseudogene TRBV3-2) and TRBJ2-3; 9 bases line up with TRBD2. This CDR3 has 16 residues. Losses at the gene ends were 0 bases for V and 8 bases for J; bases not matched to a gene: 9. Germline CDR1 is LGHDT and CDR2 is YNNKEL (reference sequence). CDR3 nucleotides: TGTGCCAGCAGCCAAGAGGTTCCGGGACTAGCCGGTACGCAGTATTTT. It is translated as CASSQEVPGLAGTQYF.

The chain carries TRBV7-9 and TRBJ2-2; D may be TRBD1 (6 bases). CDR1 is SEHNR and CDR2 is FQNEAQ in the germline V gene (reference sequence). The CDR3 length is 15 residues. V lost 5 bases and J lost 4, with 14 bases in between. Here the CDR3 reads CASSRLRGATGELFF. As DNA, the CDR3 is TGTGCCAGCAGCCGCCTCAGGGGTGCCACCGGGGAGCTGTTTTTT.

V usage is TRBV24-1 and J usage is TRBJ2-3; 14 bases match TRBD2. Unmatched junction bases numbered 9, after V lost 4 bases and J lost 4 bases. This CDR3 is built from 18 residues. Germline V gives CDR1 KGHDR, CDR2 SFDVKD. CDR3 nucleotides: TGTGCCACCAGTGACCCCGGGACTAGCGGGAGAACCGCAGATACGCAGTATTTT. Translating gives CATSDPGTSGRTADTQYF.

CDR3 protein: CASSVGPSIGTDTQYF. The CDR3 nucleotides read TGCGCCAGCAGCGTGGGACCCAGCATAGGCACAGATACGCAGTATTTT. The chain carries TRBV5-1 and TRBJ2-3; either TRBD1 or TRBD2 may supply D (5 bases each). The germline V gene encodes CDR1 SGHRS and CDR2 YFSETQ. The V end was cut by 4 bases, the J end by 1 base, with 16 bases between. This CDR3 is 16 amino acids long.

This chain connects TRBV7-2 to TRBJ2-1; 13 bases are shared with TRBD2. Per germline, CDR1 SGHTA and CDR2 FQGNSA. This CDR3 spans 16 amino acids. The V segment lost 1 base and the J segment 7 bases; nucleotides outside the gene matches: 4. The CDR3 sequence is CASSLEGTSGINEQFF. For the CDR3, the DNA is TGTGCCAGCAGCTTAGAAGGGACTAGCGGGATAAATGAGCAGTTCTTC.

The chain has TRBV7-2 and TRBJ2-1; D gene ambiguous. Germline assignment: CDR1 SGHTA and CDR2 FQGNSA. V lost 5 bases and J 0 bases, leaving 20 bases between the germline ends. The CDR3 spans 18 residues. The CDR3 reads CASSPLGNLPSSYNEQFF. CDR3 sequence (DNA): TGTGCCAGCAGCCCCCTGGGAAATCTCCCGAGCTCCTACAATGAGCAGTTCTTC.

The chain combines TRBV4-1 with TRBJ1-1; D call uncertain. Per the germline V gene, CDR1 is MGHRA and CDR2 is YSYEKL. V dropped 6 bases and J dropped 4 bases, with 15 bases sitting between them. CDR3 length: 14 amino acids. CDR3: CASRTTEVGTEAFF. In nucleotides, the CDR3 is TGCGCCAGCAGGACCACAGAGGTCGGCACTGAAGCTTTCTTT.

The J gene is TRBJ2-1, the V gene TRBV5-6; 11 bases map to TRBD2. CDR3 length: 16 residues. Germline-derived CDR1 and CDR2 are SGHDT and YYEEEE. V was pared by 4 bases and J by 3 bases, with 6 bases of the junction left unmatched. CDR3 in amino acids: CASSLRTSGLYNEQFF. CDR3 nucleotides: TGTGCCAGCAGCCTAAGGACTAGCGGGCTCTACAATGAGCAGTTCTTC.

V and J are TRBV6-5 and TRBJ1-1; tentative D call: TRBD1 (6 bases). The V gene's germline CDR1 is MNHEY and CDR2 SVGAGI. The germline V and J ends were trimmed by 2 bases and 5 bases, with 18 bases remaining between them. The CDR3 runs to 16 residues. The CDR3 DNA reads as TGTGCCAGCAGTTACCCGACAGGTCGATCGGGGACTGAAGCTTTCTTT. It specifies CASSYPTGRSGTEAFF.

This chain connects TRBV7-3 to TRBJ2-1; D gene ambiguous. The V gene's germline CDR1 is SGHTA and CDR2 FQGTGA. V was shortened by 0 bases and J by 8 bases, with 14 bases between the two germline ends. This CDR3 has 15 residues. CDR3 coding DNA: TGTGCCAGCAGCTTAACACCACAAAGAGTCCATGAGCAGTTCTTC. Translated, it gives CASSLTPQRVHEQFF.

This sequence joins TRBV7-2 and TRBJ1-5, with D perhaps matching TRBD1 (6 bases). In germline, CDR1 is SGHTA, CDR2 FQGNSA. CDR3 size: 14 residues. V lost 5 bases and J lost 7, with 15 bases in between. The CDR3 bases are TGTGCCAGCAGCCCCGGGGAGGGGGGCCAGCCCCAGCATTTT. Protein sequence: CASSPGEGGQPQHF.

The chain recombines TRBV24-1 with TRBJ2-1, with a possible D match to TRBD1 (7 bases). Germline V gene data show CDR1 as KGHDR and CDR2 as SFDVKD. The CDR3 contains 16 residues. With 3 bases removed from V and 6 bases from J, the gap between germline ends came to 17 bases. Written as DNA, the CDR3 is TGTGCCACCAGTGATCCACGGACAGGCGGGATCAATGAGCAGTTCTTC. This encodes CATSDPRTGGINEQFF.

This chain links TRBV4-2 with TRBJ1-5; D is possibly TRBD1 (6 bases). The CDR3 has 18 residues. The V gene lost 1 base and the J gene lost 2 bases, with 18 bases spanning the gap. From germline, CDR1 is LGHNA and CDR2 YNFKEQ. The CDR3 coding sequence is TGTGCCAGCAGCCAAGGGACAGTATCCACGCGGGGCAATCAGCCCCAGCATTTT. It codes for CASSQGTVSTRGNQPQHF.

The chain has TRBV18 and TRBJ1-6, with D tentatively TRBD1 (5 bases). The CDR3 extends over 14 amino acids. V lost 4 bases, J lost 7 bases, and 11 bases lay in between. Germline loops: CDR1 KGHSH, CDR2 LQKENI. CDR3 DNA sequence: TGTGCCAGCTCACTTCAGGGAGGGAATTCACCCCTCCACTTT. Translation: CASSLQGGNSPLHF. Full variable domain (remainder filled in from reference TRBV18 and TRBJ1-6): NAGVMQNPRHLVRRRGQEARLRCSPMKGHSHVYWYRQLPEEGLKFMVYLQKENIIDESGMPKERFSAEFPKEGPSILRIQQVVRGDSAAYFCASSLQGGNSPLHFGNGTRLTVT.